A selection of T cell receptor beta chains follows, all from one sample in a study of post-analysis software for immune sequencing data. TCRdb called the PCR reads again in MiXCR, with one record for every CDR3 protein. The sample has about 500,000 distinct CDR3 sequences; roughly 45% are singletons. The specimen sequenced was blood. These receptor sequences come from a girl under 18 with multiple sclerosis. Each CDR3 is given without its conserved first and last residue.

v_gene	j_gene	len	CDR3aa
TRBV29-1	TRBJ1-2	10	SVEDRSEGYT
TRBV6-5	TRBJ1-5	13	ASSPDRGKDQPQH
TRBV5-1	TRBJ2-5	12	ASSFVEFLETQY
TRBV20-1	TRBJ2-1	13	SAPKAGSSYNEQF
TRBV28	TRBJ2-7	13	ASSPWTGKPYEQY
TRBV6-1	TRBJ2-3	12	ATIGLAGPDTQY
TRBV12-3/TRBV12-4	TRBJ1-5	14	ASSLGQGARDQPQH
TRBV2	TRBJ1-6	12	ASSGTSYNSPLH
TRBV6-1	TRBJ2-1	12	ASSPLTGVGEQF
TRBV7-9	TRBJ2-1	13	ASSFDRGHGVEQF
TRBV12-3/TRBV12-4	TRBJ2-3	12	ASSLMARTDVQY
TRBV28	TRBJ2-7	10	TSSFGSYEQY
TRBV27	TRBJ2-5	12	ASSLSPGWETQY
TRBV2	TRBJ2-7	12	ASSTEEKGYEQY
TRBV4-3	TRBJ2-3	13	ASSNKGTSTDTQY
TRBV4-1	TRBJ2-7	13	ASSQVRGPDYEQY
TRBV27	TRBJ2-1	17	ASSWTGTSGRSSYNEQF
TRBV7-9	TRBJ2-7	16	ASSRRTGKSGSSYEQY
TRBV4-3	TRBJ1-3	14	ASSQDSPGSGNTIY
TRBV29-1	TRBJ2-5	12	SDRDRGSVETQY
TRBV6-1	TRBJ1-2	15	ASSRPPGQFAFYDYT
TRBV6-1	TRBJ2-4	11	ASSERVLDIQY
TRBV25-1	TRBJ2-5	13	ASSDSLAGVGTQY
TRBV20-1	TRBJ2-1	13	SASYLDRADNEQF